What follows are 16 T cell receptor beta chains derived from one specimen sequenced in a study of control samples from healthy donors and cancer patients. Profiling relied on immunoSEQ multiplex PCR, and the TCRdb table lists in-frame clones only, not all of them. The table has 100,000 to 150,000 clones, 80% to 95% seen once. Source material: blood. Source of these receptors: a man between 40 and 49 years old in good health.

The chain links TRBV18 to TRBJ1-6; a possible D gene is TRBD1 (5 bases). This CDR3 contains 14 residues. V shed 0 bases and J shed 10 bases, with 10 bases lying between them. CDR1 is KGHSH, CDR2 LQKENI, per germline. Written as DNA, the CDR3 is TGTGCCAGCTCACCACCCTCACAGGAATCACCCCTCCACTTT. Protein: CASSPPSQESPLHF.

The rearrangement uses TRBV19 and TRBJ1-2, with TRBD1 matching over 8 bases. V shed 5 bases, J shed 7 bases, and the junction held 12 bases outside the gene matches. Looked up from germline, CDR1 is LNHDA and CDR2 is SQIVND (reference sequence). The CDR3 extends over 15 amino acids. In DNA form, the CDR3 reads TGTGCCAGTAGTCTATTCCCCACGACAGGGGTTGGCTACACCTTC. Translation gives CASSLFPTTGVGYTF. The full variable domain, with the rest looked up from reference TRBV19 and TRBJ1-2, is DGGITQSPKYLFRKEGQNVTLSCEQNLNHDAMYWYRQDPGQGLRLIYYSQIVNDFQKGDIAEGYSVSREKKESFPLTVTSAQKNPTAFYLCASSLFPTTGVGYTFGSGTRLTVV.

V is TRBV18 and J is TRBJ2-1; 8 bases align to TRBD2. The V gene's germline CDR1 is KGHSH and CDR2 LQKENI. The J segment lost 2 bases and the V segment lost 4 bases, leaving 4 bases of the junction unmatched. The CDR3 loop spans 15 amino acids. CDR3 in amino acids: CASSLAGGTYNEQFF. The DNA of the CDR3 is TGTGCCAGCTCACTTGCGGGGGGTACCTACAATGAGCAGTTCTTC.

This chain uses TRBV30 with TRBJ2-7; D is uncertain. The germline CDR1 and CDR2 sequences are GTSNPN and SVGIG (reference sequence). This CDR3 has 16 residues. V lost 1 base and J 0 bases, leaving 16 bases between the germline ends. The CDR3 DNA reads as TGTGCCTGGAGTGCCTGGGTTTGGGGATTCTCCTACGAGCAGTACTTC. Translation gives CAWSAWVWGFSYEQYF.

The rearrangement links TRBV6-6 to TRBJ2-3, with D possibly matching TRBD2 (5 bases). The CDR3 is 13 residues long. Germline values: CDR1 MNHNY, CDR2 SVGAGI (reference sequence). Trimming took off 6 bases at V and 2 bases at J, with 9 bases between the two ends. The CDR3 spells CASRPSITDTQYF. CDR3 DNA sequence: TGTGCCAGCAGACCTAGCATCACAGATACGCAGTATTTT.

The chain combines TRBV6-5 with TRBJ1-1; possibly TRBD1 for D (5 bases). The V gene's germline CDR1 is MNHEY and CDR2 SVGAGI. With 7 bases removed from V and 1 base from J, the gap between germline ends came to 13 bases. CDR3 length equals 14 residues. CDR3 amino acids: CASTRGATNTEAFF. CDR3 sequence (DNA): TGTGCCAGCACCCGGGGCGCGACGAACACTGAAGCTTTCTTT.

The chain couples TRBV15 to TRBJ1-5; 7 positions match TRBD1. This CDR3 contains 16 residues. In germline, CDR1 is LNHNV, CDR2 YYDKDF (reference sequence). The ends lost 1 base at V and 7 bases at J; junction bases unmatched: 10. CDR3: CATSRGPVHRGQPQHF. CDR3 nucleotide sequence: TGTGCCACCAGCAGAGGACCGGTACACAGGGGACAGCCCCAGCATTTT. The full variable domain, its missing parts supplied by reference TRBV15 and TRBJ1-5, is DAMVIQNPRYQVTQFGKPVTLSCSQTLNHNVMYWYQQKSSQAPKLLFHYYDKDFNNEADTPDNFQSRRPNTSFCFLDIRSPGLGDTAMYLCATSRGPVHRGQPQHFGDGTRLSIL.

The CDR3 sequence is CASSIRQGSTDTQYF. DNA of the CDR3: TGTGCCAGTAGTATTAGGCAGGGTAGCACAGATACGCAGTATTTT. V gene TRBV19 combines with J gene TRBJ2-3; TRBD1 is a possible D gene (5 bases). Deletions cut 3 bases from V and 0 bases from J, with 10 bases between. The CDR3 is made up of 15 amino acids. Germline V gene sequence: CDR1 LNHDA, CDR2 SQIVND (reference sequence).

Concerning this clone: The identical CDR3 is also encoded by other nucleotide sequences in the sample. The chain combines TRBV9 with TRBJ2-2, with D unclear. The V gene's germline CDR1 is SGDLS and CDR2 YYNGEE. V was clipped by 4 bases and J by 3 bases, with 13 bases between them. The CDR3 is 15 residues long. The CDR3 loop is CASSPRTDYTGELFF. The CDR3 DNA sequence: TGTGCCAGCAGCCCCCGGACCGACTACACCGGGGAGCTGTTTTTT.

The genes are TRBV7-2 and TRBJ1-5, with D perhaps matching TRBD1 (5 bases). Germline loops: CDR1 SGHTA, CDR2 FQGNSA. The CDR3 runs 13 residues. With 5 bases removed from V and 7 bases from J, the gap between germline ends came to 12 bases. The CDR3 DNA reads TGTGCCAGCAGCGGGGGAGGAGGCCAGCCCCAGCATTTT. Protein: CASSGGGGQPQHF.

The V and J genes are TRBV3-1 (or the pseudogene TRBV3-2) and TRBJ1-1; D is possibly TRBD1 (6 bases). V gave up 5 bases and J gave up 6 bases, with 13 bases separating them. The germline gives CDR1 LGHDT, CDR2 YNNKEL (reference sequence). This CDR3 region has 13 residues. In nucleotides, the CDR3 is TGTGCCAGCAGCTACGGACAGTTGGCTGAAGCTTTCTTT. Translation: CASSYGQLAEAFF.

The V call is TRBV19, the J call TRBJ2-5; D not certain. V was shortened by 1 base and J by 5 bases, with 5 bases between the two germline ends. The CDR3 is made up of 12 amino acids. Germline V gene lookup returns CDR1 LNHDA and CDR2 SQIVND (reference sequence). As DNA, the CDR3 is TGTGCCAGTAGTATAGCTGGGGAGACCCAGTACTTC. Translating gives CASSIAGETQYF.

V is TRBV5-1 and J is TRBJ2-2; no definite D call. The CDR3 extends over 11 amino acids. The germline V gene encodes CDR1 SGHRS and CDR2 YFSETQ. The V end lost 2 bases, the J end lost 10 bases, and 6 bases lay between the germline ends. Here the CDR3 DNA reads TGCGCCAGCAGCTTCGGCCTGGAGCTGTTTTTT. Its protein product is CASSFGLELFF.

V and J are TRBV9 and TRBJ2-7; the D gene is possibly TRBD1 (6 bases). Looked up from germline, CDR1 is SGDLS and CDR2 is YYNGEE. There are 14 residues in the CDR3. Trimming removed 0 bases from V and 3 bases from J, with 10 bases in between. CDR3 sequence reads: CASSVDRVDYEQYF. The CDR3 coding sequence is TGTGCCAGCAGCGTAGACAGGGTTGACTACGAGCAGTACTTC. Full variable domain (rest looked up from reference TRBV9 and TRBJ2-7): DSGVTQTPKHLITATGQRVTLRCSPRSGDLSVYWYQQSLDQGLQFLIQYYNGEERAKGNILERFSAQQFPDLHSELNLSSLELGDSALYFCASSVDRVDYEQYFGPGTRLTVT.

The chain combines TRBV9 with TRBJ2-3; no clear D. Germline CDR1 reads SGDLS; CDR2 reads YYNGEE. The CDR3 is made up of 13 amino acids. V was shortened by 3 bases and J by 4 bases, with 9 bases between the two germline ends. In nucleotides, the CDR3 is TGTGCCAGCAGCGGGATAGACGCAGATACGCAGTATTTT. This encodes CASSGIDADTQYF.

Turning to this clone: Other DNA sequences from this sample encode an identical CDR3 as well. The chain links TRBV18 to TRBJ1-1; maybe TRBD1 (5 bases). This CDR3 region has 13 residues. Germline V lookup: CDR1 KGHSH, CDR2 LQKENI. The ends were cut back, 0 bases at V and 4 bases at J, with 6 bases in the middle. CDR3 protein: CASSPPGGTEAFF. The CDR3 DNA reads as TGTGCCAGCTCACCACCTGGGGGCACTGAAGCTTTCTTT.